This T cell receptor (beta chain) was profiled in a study of blood T cell repertoires in COVID-19. Overall study context: Sites in the United States, Italy and Spain provided acute and convalescent COVID-19 samples. PBMCs, B-cell-depleted T cells, or T cells provided the cDNA or gDNA that made up the material.

Authors' methods: Nucleated cell number was recorded as an estimate derived from reference gene primer amplification. The method was immunoSEQ multiplex PCR; TCRdb's version includes in-frame clones alone and lacks a portion of them. The DNA was the basis for D and trimming; V, J and clone size are from that table. This repertoire shows 200,000 to 250,000 clones, around 84% found once; its top ten account for approximately 10%. The V gene end was trimmed by 3 bases and the J gene end by 4 bases; junction bases not matched to a gene: 6. Germline V gene sequence: CDR1 SGHTA, CDR2 FQGNSA. The CDR3 is made up of 16 amino acids.

Material for sequencing was peripheral blood. The source is a man between 45 and 60 years old with active or convalescent COVID-19. The chain has TRBV7-2 and TRBJ2-1, with 10 bases identical to TRBD1. This chain's CDR3 is CASSFAGTGVYNEQFF. CDR3 coding DNA: TGTGCCAGCAGCTTCGCCGGGACAGGGGTTTACAATGAGCAGTTCTTC. Supplemented by reference TRBV7-2 and TRBJ2-1, the full variable domain reads GAGVSQSPSNKVTEKGKDVELRCDPISGHTALYWYRQSLGQGLEFLIYFQGNSAPDKSGLPSDRFSAERTGGSVSTLTIQRTQQEDSAVYLCASSFAGTGVYNEQFFGPGTRLTVL.